The 26 T cell receptor beta chains below come from one sample, sequenced in a study of T cells expressing NK-cell markers. TCRdb reprocessed the 5' RACE reads and stores each CDR3 protein as one record, lacking DNA. Recorded for this sample: some 190,000 distinct CDR3 sequences. Source material: blood T cells: a sorted CD56 or NKG2C T cell subset, CD4+ or CD8+ T cells, or bulk PBMC T cells (not recorded which). These TCRs come from a man aged 18-70 years in good health.

The chain links TRBV20-1 to TRBJ2-1. CDR1 is DFQATT, CDR2 SNEGSKA, per germline (reference sequence). The length of the CDR3 is 18 residues. CDR3 sequence: CSARNPFHRTKPADEQFF.

The chain is built from TRBV19 and TRBJ1-1. This CDR3 comprises 14 residues. Germline assignment: CDR1 LNHDA and CDR2 SQIVND (reference sequence). The CDR3 region is CASSMAAELAEAFF.

The chain combines TRBV6-5 with TRBJ2-3; there is no DNA to check the TCRdb D call of TRBD1. The CDR3 length is 11 residues. CDR1 is MNHEY and CDR2 is SVGAGI in the germline V gene. CDR3 in amino acids: CASSRGDTQYF.

This CDR3 is CASSPNRPSNNEKLFF. The V call is TRBV7-9, the J call TRBJ1-4; there is no DNA to check the TCRdb D call of TRBD1. This CDR3 spans 16 amino acids. Per the germline V gene, CDR1 is SEHNR and CDR2 is FQNEAQ (reference sequence).

The J gene is TRBJ1-5, the V gene TRBV7-9; TCRdb lists TRBD1, though no DNA is available to test this call. Germline V lookup: CDR1 SEHNR, CDR2 FQNEAQ (reference sequence). This CDR3 has 14 amino acids. The CDR3 protein is CASSPGPRGQPQHF.

CDR3: CASSWTSGGLSYEQYF. The rearrangement joins TRBV11-2 to TRBJ2-7; TCRdb indicates TRBD2, and absent DNA this call remains unverified. This CDR3 is 16 amino acids long. CDR1 and CDR2 (germline): SGHAT, FQNNGV.

This chain uses TRBV5-1 with TRBJ2-7; TCRdb's D call of TRBD1 is untestable without DNA. There are 17 residues in the CDR3. The germline V gene has CDR1 SGHRS and CDR2 YFSETQ. The CDR3 here is CASSLGVTRDREDEQYF. Variable domain in full (rest from reference TRBV5-1 and TRBJ2-7): KAGVTQTPRYLIKTRGQQVTLSCSPISGHRSVSWYQQTPGQGLQFLFEYFSETQRNKGNFPGRFSGRQFSNSRSEMNVSTLELGDSALYLCASSLGVTRDREDEQYFGPGTRLTVT.

The chain links TRBV20-1 to TRBJ2-3; TCRdb returns TRBD1, unconfirmable since there is no DNA. This CDR3 comprises 15 residues. Germline V CDR1 and CDR2: DFQATT, SNEGSKA (reference sequence). The CDR3 here is CSARDLRGPKDTQYF.

The chain combines TRBV11-2 with TRBJ2-7; the D call of TRBD1 rests on TCRdb alone, since no DNA is present to check it. The CDR3 covers 11 residues. Germline lookup yields CDR1 SGHAT and CDR2 FQNNGV. The CDR3 is CAGSQGDGQYF.

V is TRBV6-1 and J is TRBJ1-1. This CDR3 has 14 residues. CDR1 and CDR2 (germline): MNHNS, SASEGT. The CDR3 is CASSETGENTEAFF.

The gene calls are TRBV2 and TRBJ2-7; lacking DNA, the TRBD1 call made by TCRdb goes unchecked. Germline assignment: CDR1 SNHLY and CDR2 FYNNEI. The CDR3 is 16 residues long. The CDR3 loop is CASSGGAGQYSYEQYF.

CDR3 loop: CSATKTGGGGNQPQHF. V gene TRBV20-1 combines with J gene TRBJ1-5; with no DNA, the TCRdb D assignment of TRBD1 cannot be verified. CDR1 is DFQATT, CDR2 SNEGSKA, per germline (reference sequence). There are 16 residues in the CDR3.

The gene calls are TRBV7-8 and TRBJ2-2; TCRdb outputs TRBD2, but without DNA this stays unchecked. The CDR3 sequence is 14 residues long. The V gene's germline CDR1 is SGHVS and CDR2 FQNEAQ. This CDR3 is CASSLEPSSGELFF.

This chain uses TRBV7-6 with TRBJ2-1; TCRdb indicates TRBD2, and absent DNA this call remains unverified. Germline V gene data show CDR1 as SGHVS and CDR2 as FNYEAQ. The CDR3 loop spans 16 amino acids. Here the CDR3 reads CASSPTTSDPYNEQFF.

This rearrangement joins TRBV20-1 to TRBJ2-1; TCRdb proposes TRBD1, but this gene call is untestable without DNA. Germline CDR1 reads DFQATT; CDR2 reads SNEGSKA (reference sequence). The CDR3 sequence is 13 residues long. CDR3 amino acids: CSVVEWGANEQFF.

V gene TRBV29-1 combines with J gene TRBJ2-7; TCRdb designates TRBD1, a call that cannot be tested without DNA. Germline CDR1 is SQVTM and CDR2 is ANQGSEA. There are 16 residues in the CDR3. CDR3 in amino acids: CSVEGAGTGQSYEQYF.

V is TRBV15 and J is TRBJ2-5; with no DNA, the TCRdb D assignment of TRBD1 cannot be verified. The CDR3 loop spans 15 amino acids. CDR1 is LNHNV and CDR2 is YYDKDF in the germline V gene (reference sequence). The CDR3 is CATSTRTGARETQYF.

The chain has TRBV12-3 or TRBV12-4 and TRBJ2-1. The CDR3 spans 16 residues. The chain's CDR3 is CASSLPPQQGYNEQFF.

The chain employs TRBV20-1 and TRBJ1-1. CDR3 length equals 14 residues. Germline loops: CDR1 DFQATT, CDR2 SNEGSKA (reference sequence). The CDR3 loop is CSARDLTEHTEAFF.

The chain couples TRBV4-2 to TRBJ2-7; TCRdb returns TRBD1, unconfirmable since there is no DNA. The CDR3 length is 14 residues. Looked up from germline, CDR1 is LGHNA and CDR2 is YNFKEQ. CDR3 in amino acids: CASSQGGGAYEQYF.

This chain links TRBV4-1 with TRBJ2-2; there is no DNA to check the TCRdb D call of TRBD1. The V gene's germline CDR1 is MGHRA and CDR2 YSYEKL. The CDR3 loop spans 14 amino acids. The CDR3 loop is CASSRGQNTGELFF.

This CDR3 is CASSLGGYEQFF. This chain uses TRBV27 with TRBJ2-1; TCRdb selects TRBD1, and the lack of DNA leaves this call unchecked. The CDR3 loop spans 12 amino acids. Per the germline V gene, CDR1 is MNHEY and CDR2 is SMNVEV (reference sequence).

The V and J genes are TRBV19 and TRBJ2-1. Germline CDR1 LNHDA, CDR2 SQIVND (reference sequence). CDR3 length: 17 amino acids. The CDR3 region is CASSIDLGYSSYNEQFF.

This rearrangement joins TRBV9 to TRBJ2-1; TCRdb designates TRBD2, a call that cannot be tested without DNA. The CDR3 sequence is 16 residues long. Germline V lookup: CDR1 SGDLS, CDR2 YYNGEE. The CDR3: CASSVRGTSGDNEQFF. Full variable domain (missing parts from reference TRBV9 and TRBJ2-1): DSGVTQTPKHLITATGQRVTLRCSPRSGDLSVYWYQQSLDQGLQFLIQYYNGEERAKGNILERFSAQQFPDLHSELNLSSLELGDSALYFCASSVRGTSGDNEQFFGPGTRLTVL.

This chain connects TRBV6-1 to TRBJ2-7; TCRdb designates TRBD1, a call that cannot be tested without DNA. The CDR3 consists of 15 residues. Germline V gene data show CDR1 as MNHNS and CDR2 as SASEGT. This CDR3 reads CASSEEVTGSYEQYF.

The J gene is TRBJ2-3, the V gene TRBV6-5. Germline V gene data show CDR1 as MNHEY and CDR2 as SVGAGI. The CDR3 runs to 16 residues. CDR3 region: CASSWANLMLADTQYF.